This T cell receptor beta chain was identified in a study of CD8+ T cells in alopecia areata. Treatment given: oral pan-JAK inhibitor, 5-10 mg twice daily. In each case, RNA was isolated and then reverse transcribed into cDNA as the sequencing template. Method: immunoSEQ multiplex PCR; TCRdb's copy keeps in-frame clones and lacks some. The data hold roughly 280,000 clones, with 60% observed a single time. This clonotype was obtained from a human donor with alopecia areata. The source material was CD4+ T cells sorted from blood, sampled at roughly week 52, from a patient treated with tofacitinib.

Here the CDR3 DNA reads TGTGCCAGTAGAGGGACAGGGTTCCCCTACGAGCAGTACTTC. Translated: CASRGTGFPYEQYF. The chain combines TRBV19 with TRBJ2-7; 9 nucleotides agree with TRBD1. The CDR3 has 14 residues. Per the germline V gene, CDR1 is LNHDA and CDR2 is SQIVND (reference sequence). J gave up 2 bases and V 6 bases, and 5 bases lay outside the gene matches.